This is a list of T cell receptor beta chains from one sample in a study of blood T cell repertoires in COVID-19. Produced via immunoSEQ multiplex PCR; TCRdb's table is partial and in-frame only. The data show about 200,000 clones, with 70% to 90% seen just once and approximately 0.75% held by the top ten. The sequencing input was peripheral blood. Source of these receptors: a woman aged 70-85 years with acute or convalescent COVID-19. The CDR3 runs from the conserved cysteine through the conserved F or W. D genes are given only for firm matches. Clone size, where shown, is once, few, many, or a class for clones that have expanded.

clone_size,v_call,j_call,d_call,cdr3_nt,cdr3_aa
few,TRBV15,TRBJ1-2,.,TGTGCCACCAGCTTGGAGGGGCGTAACTATGGCTACACCTTC,CATSLEGRNYGYTF
.,TRBV28,TRBJ1-5,.,TGTGCCAGCAGTTTCCCTCGTTCCGGCCCAGGTCAGCCCCAGCATTTT,CASSFPRSGPGQPQHF
.,TRBV10-2,TRBJ1-1,.,TGCGCCAGCAGTGAAACAGCTGGGACTGAAGCTTTCTTT,CASSETAGTEAFF
.,TRBV5-1,TRBJ1-4,.,TGCGCCAGCAGCTCTTCCGGGAAGACTAATGAAAAACTGTTTTTT,CASSSSGKTNEKLFF
once,TRBV18,TRBJ1-2,.,TGTGCCAGCTCCCCGCAGGGGCCAGCTAACTATGGCTACACCTTC,CASSPQGPANYGYTF
.,TRBV28,TRBJ2-7,.,TGTGCCAGCAGTTCTCTCTACGAGCAGTACTTC,CASSSLYEQYF
.,TRBV25-1,TRBJ2-1,.,TGTGCCAGCAGAGGGGACACTTACAATGAGCAGTTCTTC,CASRGDTYNEQFF
.,TRBV7-2,TRBJ1-1,.,TGTGCCAGCAGCTTTAGGGGAAACACTGAAGCTTTCTTT,CASSFRGNTEAFF
few,TRBV27,TRBJ1-6,.,TGTGCCAGCAGTTTACGTAATTCACCCCTCCACTTT,CASSLRNSPLHF
.,TRBV6-5,TRBJ1-2,TRBD1,TGTGCCAGCAGTTTACAGGGGCGTAACTATGGCTACACCTTC,CASSLQGRNYGYTF
.,TRBV11-2,TRBJ2-6,.,TGTGCCAGCAGCCCAAGCGGGGCCAACGTCCTGACTTTC,CASSPSGANVLTF
few,TRBV11-2,TRBJ1-1,.,TGTGCCAGCAGCTTAACCCAGGTGGGCATGAACACTGAAGCTTTCTTT,CASSLTQVGMNTEAFF
.,TRBV19,TRBJ1-5,.,TGTGCCAGTAGTATGGTCAGGGCTCAGCCCCAGCATTTT,CASSMVRAQPQHF
.,TRBV15,TRBJ1-4,.,TGTGCCACCAGCAGAGGGTTCAGGGTAACTGTTGAAAAACTGTTTTTT,CATSRGFRVTVEKLFF
.,TRBV6-5,TRBJ2-7,TRBD2,TGTGCCAGCACTCGGGAGGGCGTCCACGAGCAGTACTTC,CASTREGVHEQYF
.,TRBV24-1,TRBJ2-1,.,TGTGCCACCAGTGGCAGTGACAATGAGCAGTTCTTC,CATSGSDNEQFF
.,TRBV11-3,TRBJ1-1,.,TGTGCCAGCAGCTTAGGTCCCCGGGACACTGAAGCTTTCTTT,CASSLGPRDTEAFF
.,TRBV10-2,TRBJ1-5,TRBD1,TGCGCCAGCAGTGAGCCCGACAGGGCAAGCAATCAGCCCCAGCATTTT,CASSEPDRASNQPQHF
.,TRBV2,TRBJ1-3,.,TGTGCCAGCACGGGGGGCTCTGGAAACACCATATATTTT,CASTGGSGNTIYF
.,TRBV25-1,TRBJ1-2,.,TGTGCCAGCAGTAGGACGGGGGACTATGGCTACACCTTC,CASSRTGDYGYTF
.,TRBV7-9,TRBJ1-5,.,TGTGCCAGCAGCTTCGGCAGGGGAAGCAATCAGCCCCAGCATTTT,CASSFGRGSNQPQHF
.,TRBV15,TRBJ2-5,TRBD2,TGTGCCACCAGCAGGGCCGGGACTAGGGGGGAGACCCAGTACTTC,CATSRAGTRGETQYF
.,TRBV3-1/TRBV3-2,TRBJ1-2,.,TGTGCCAGCAGCCGGAGAGACCCTAACTATGGCTACACCTTC,CASSRRDPNYGYTF
.,TRBV7-9,TRBJ1-2,TRBD1,TGTGCCAGCAGCTCTCAGACAGGGCTAGATGGCTACACCTTC,CASSSQTGLDGYTF
.,TRBV28,TRBJ2-7,.,TGTGCCAGCGGGTTGTCGGGCTACGAGCAGTACTTC,CASGLSGYEQYF
few,TRBV11-2,TRBJ1-1,TRBD1,TGTGCCAGCAGCTCGAATTACAGGGGGCGAGGAACTGAAGCTTTCTTT,CASSSNYRGRGTEAFF
.,TRBV4-1,TRBJ1-1,.,TGCGCCAGCAAAAAGACAGCCGAGACTGAAGCTTTCTTT,CASKKTAETEAFF
.,TRBV15,TRBJ1-2,.,TGTGCCACCAGCAGAGATACAGGAGCTATCTATGGCTACACCTTC,CATSRDTGAIYGYTF
.,TRBV5-1,TRBJ2-1,TRBD1,TGCGCCAGCAGTCTGGGACAGGGTGACAATGAGCAGTTCTTC,CASSLGQGDNEQFF
.,TRBV5-1,TRBJ2-3,.,TGCGCCAGCAGCTCAGGGGTTCAGTACACAGATACGCAGTATTTT,CASSSGVQYTDTQYF